The 9 T cell receptor beta chains below come from one sample, sequenced in a study of technical replicates of blood from several donors. TCRdb keeps only in-frame clones here, not all; method: immunoSEQ multiplex PCR. The sample has about 88,000 clones; around 93% are singletons. Sequencing used T cells isolated from PBMCs. The receptors were sampled from a human donor in good health.

The rearrangement links TRBV21-1 to TRBJ2-7; the table's D call of TRBD1 was not tested on the DNA. TRBV21-1 counts as a pseudogene. CDR3 length: 15 residues. The CDR3 DNA follows: TGTGCCAGCAGAACCCTGGACAGGTCACTGTACGAGCAGTACTTC. This gives the protein CASRTLDRSLYEQYF.

The gene calls are TRBV28 and TRBJ2-5; D possibly corresponds to TRBD2 (6 bases). From germline, CDR1 is MDHEN and CDR2 SYDVKM. The CDR3 length is 18 residues. Trimming removed 2 bases at V and 2 bases at J, with 21 bases between. This chain's CDR3 is CASSLGRGVFGGQETQYF. As DNA, the CDR3 is TGTGCCAGCAGTTTAGGGCGGGGTGTTTTCGGAGGGCAAGAGACCCAGTACTTC.

The gene calls are TRBV11-2 and TRBJ2-7, with 10 bases fitting TRBD2. Germline CDR1 is SGHAT and CDR2 is FQNNGV. This CDR3 spans 15 amino acids. Trimming removed 1 base from V and 6 bases from J; junction bases left unmatched: 6. CDR3 amino acids: CASSLVSSGSREQYF. The CDR3 bases are TGTGCCAGCAGCTTAGTGTCTAGCGGGAGTCGCGAGCAGTACTTC.

The V gene is TRBV4-1, the J gene TRBJ2-7; a possible D gene is TRBD1 (6 bases). CDR3 length: 15 amino acids. V lost 3 bases to trimming and J lost 1 base, with 13 bases between them. CDR1 is MGHRA, CDR2 YSYEKL, per germline. The CDR3 loop is CASSHVGAGSYEQYF. The CDR3 nucleotides are TGCGCCAGCAGCCACGTGGGGGCGGGTTCCTACGAGCAGTACTTC.

This clone was counted a single time. The chain links TRBV4-1 to TRBJ1-2; tentative D call: TRBD1 (5 bases). Trimming stripped 6 bases from V and 4 bases from J, with 21 bases between. The CDR3 sequence is 16 residues long. Per germline, CDR1 MGHRA and CDR2 YSYEKL. Here the CDR3 reads CASSPIGPGGSYGYTF. DNA of the CDR3: TGCGCCAGCAGTCCAATAGGCCCCGGGGGGAGCTATGGCTACACCTTC.

J is TRBJ1-2 and V is TRBV5-1, with TRBD1 identical over 8 bases. Germline assignment: CDR1 SGHRS and CDR2 YFSETQ. There are 14 residues in the CDR3. After removal of 1 base from V and 4 bases from J, the junction contained 3 bases not matched to a gene. CDR3 in amino acids: CASSLSGGRYGYTF. CDR3 DNA sequence: TGCGCCAGCAGCTTGTCAGGGGGCCGCTATGGCTACACCTTC.

This chain links TRBV4-1 with TRBJ1-1, with 9 bases lining up with TRBD1. The CDR3 has 13 amino acids. Germline CDR1 and CDR2: MGHRA and YSYEKL. V shed 4 bases and J 10 bases; nucleotides not matched to a gene: 7. The CDR3 sequence: CASSRSDRGLAFF. DNA for the CDR3: TGCGCCAGCAGCCGCTCGGACAGGGGTTTAGCTTTCTTT.

The chain recombines TRBV14 with TRBJ1-5; 9 bases fit TRBD1. The CDR3 totals 17 residues. Germline V gene sequence: CDR1 SGHDN, CDR2 FVKESK. After removal of 0 bases from V and 4 bases from J, the junction contained 7 bases not matched to a gene. CDR3 nucleotides: TGTGCCAGCAGCCAAGAGCTCTCCGGGACAGGGAATCAGCCCCAGCATTTT. Translated, it gives CASSQELSGTGNQPQHF.

V usage is TRBV2 and J usage is TRBJ2-7; TRBD2 might be the D (5 bases). Germline CDR1 SNHLY, CDR2 FYNNEI. V was shortened by 6 bases and J by 0 bases, with 18 bases between the two germline ends. The CDR3 covers 16 residues. CDR3 amino acids: CASSLTGSGSSYEQYF. DNA for the CDR3: TGTGCCAGCAGCCTTACGGGGAGCGGTAGCTCCTACGAGCAGTACTTC.